This T cell receptor beta chain appears in the sequencing data of a study of blood T cell repertoires in COVID-19. Study at large: Both acute and convalescent COVID-19 samples were obtained from the United States, Italy and Spain.

This table comes from immunoSEQ multiplex PCR, and its TCRdb copy is limited to in-frame clones, with some not included. This sample has some 250,000 clones, with about 90% found just once. The CDR3 contains 15 residues. In germline, CDR1 is LGHDT, CDR2 YNNKEL (reference sequence). V lost 1 base to trimming and J lost 5 bases, with 14 bases between them. The V call is TRBV3-1 (or the pseudogene TRBV3-2), the J call TRBJ2-5, with D perhaps TRBD2 (5 bases). This TCR came from a human donor in a cohort exposed to, infected with or recovered from COVID-19 (not recorded which). The donor label of this sample is uncertain. Material: PBMCs or T cells enriched from blood (not recorded which). CDR3 sequence reads: CASSQGVGLWETQYF. The CDR3 DNA follows: TGTGCCAGCAGCCAAGGGGTTGGACTCTGGGAGACCCAGTACTTC.